Each of the 17 T cell receptor delta chains below was sequenced from the same sample in a study of gamma-delta chains in newborns, infants, children. TCRdb re-called clones from the reads via CATT. Of around 8,000 delta-chain clones in the sample, 1.6% were seen once. The sample taken for sequencing was blood. All receptors come from a child who was a newborn, infant or young child, either healthy, febrile or measles-vaccinated (not recorded which).

This clone ranks as medium-sized. This chain links TRDV2 with TRDJ1; D gene ambiguous. The V and J ends lost 6 bases and 0 bases respectively, with 25 bases between them. The germline V gene has CDR1 GEAIGNYY and CDR2 EKD. The CDR3 sequence is 18 residues long. This CDR3 is CACSSADYGLRDTDKLIF. For the CDR3, the DNA is TGTGCCTGTTCCTCAGCCGATTACGGCCTGAGAGACACCGATAAACTCATCTTT.

Turning to this clone: A read error is possible here, since a much larger clone lies one base away. The V and J genes are TRDV1 and TRDJ1; 9 bases agree with TRDD2. No J gene is reported in TCRdb; it was inferred here by comparing the DNA with germline. V was pared by 4 bases and J by 6 bases, with 30 bases of the junction left unmatched. This CDR3 has 22 amino acids. The germline CDR1 and CDR2 sequences are TSWWSYY and QGS. CDR3 in DNA: TGTGCTCTTGGGGTCCCTCCTTCCTACGGCGCTGGGGGGTACGGAGCATCCAATAAACTCATCTTT. This gives the protein CALGVPPSYGAGGYGASNKLIF.

In this sample, this clone is medium-sized (0.01 to 0.1%). This chain joins TRDV1 and TRDJ1, with TRDD3 identical over 7 bases. The CDR3 runs to 18 residues. The germline V gene has CDR1 TSWWSYY and CDR2 QGS. V lost 1 base, J lost 0 bases, and 11 bases stayed unmatched. Written as DNA, the CDR3 is TGTGCTCTTGGGGAACCGTGGGACGGATACGGACACACCGATAAACTCATCTTT. This sequence encodes CALGEPWDGYGHTDKLIF.

On this clone: TCRdb's listed protein matches a much larger clone and diverges from this DNA's translation at residue 5, likely through a read error; the protein shown comes from the DNA. The chain combines TRDV2 with TRDJ1; 8 nucleotides agree with TRDD3. CDR1 GEAIGNYY and CDR2 EKD come from the germline V gene. The V and J ends lost 3 bases and 0 bases, in that order; junction bases with no gene match: 14. This CDR3 is built from 18 residues. CDR3 nucleotide sequence: TGTGCCTGTGACGCCCTCTCGGCTGGGGGACCTTACACCGATAAACTCATCTTT. Protein product: CACDALSAGGPYTDKLIF.

This clone was seen a handful of times. Given a far larger clone just one base away, this is likely a sequencing read error. Other DNA sequences in this specimen translate into the identical CDR3. The V call is TRDV2, the J call TRDJ2, with TRDD3 matching 10 bases. The CDR3 contains 14 residues. CDR1 is GEAIGNYY, CDR2 EKD, per germline. This chain's CDR3 is CACDILGDTAQLFF. As DNA, the CDR3 is TGTGCCTGCGACATACTGGGGGATACAGCACAACTCTTCTTT.

This clone is medium-sized (0.01 to 0.1%) by share. Other DNA sequences of this sample code for an identical CDR3. J is TRDJ1 and V is TRDV1; 8 positions match TRDD3. Germline values: CDR1 TSWWSYY, CDR2 QGS. V shed 0 bases and J 0 bases; nucleotides not matched to a gene: 15. This CDR3 comprises 20 residues. CDR3 loop: CALGELSGPLGDWNTDKLIF. In DNA, the CDR3 is TGTGCTCTTGGGGAACTTAGTGGCCCTCTGGGGGACTGGAACACCGATAAACTCATCTTT.

There are a few counts of this clone. J is TRDJ1 and V is TRDV1, with TRDD3 matching over 7 bases. This CDR3 is built from 16 residues. Looked up from germline, CDR1 is TSWWSYY and CDR2 is QGS. After removal of 3 bases from V and 0 bases from J, the junction contained 7 bases not matched to a gene. The CDR3 DNA reads TGTGCTCTTGGGGATAGGGGGGGATTGTACACCGATAAACTCATCTTT. Translated: CALGDRGGLYTDKLIF.

This clone has more than one count but fewer than ten. The genes are TRDV1 and TRDJ1; TRDD3 aligns across 10 bases. Germline-derived CDR1 and CDR2 are TSWWSYY and QGS. V shed 2 bases and J 1 base; nucleotides not matched to a gene: 13. This CDR3 has 19 amino acids. The CDR3 DNA reads as TGTGCTCTTGGGGAAGCAGGAAGGATGGGGGATACCTTCACCGATAAACTCATCTTT. Translating it yields CALGEAGRMGDTFTDKLIF.

This clone was detected only a few times. This may come from a read error, since a much larger clone is one base off. The rearrangement uses TRDV2 and TRDJ3, with 12 bases lining up with TRDD3. Germline CDR1 and CDR2: GEAIGNYY and EKD. The length of the CDR3 is 22 residues. V lost 6 bases to trimming and J lost 4 bases; unmatched junction nucleotides: 21. DNA for the CDR3: TGTGCCTGTAAGGGGGCCTTCCCACCTACTGGGGGATACACTTGGGACACCCGACAGATGTTTTTC. It is translated as CACKGAFPPTGGYTWDTRQMFF.

This clone qualifies as medium-sized (0.01 to 0.1%). Other DNA sequences from this sample encode an identical CDR3 as well. This chain connects TRDV1 to TRDJ1; unclear D gene. V lost 0 bases to trimming and J lost 6 bases, with 20 bases between them. Germline-derived CDR1 and CDR2 are TSWWSYY and QGS. The CDR3 sequence is 17 residues long. The CDR3 spells CALGELDEARGVHKLIF. The CDR3 DNA reads as TGTGCTCTTGGGGAACTAGATGAGGCGAGGGGCGTTCATAAACTCATCTTT.

As to this clone: A much larger clone differs by one base, so this may be a read error. Other DNA sequences from this sample encode an identical CDR3 as well. CDR3 in DNA: TGTGCCTGTGACACCGGCTGGGGGCTGAGCTCCTGGGACACCCGACAGATGTTTTTC. Translating it yields CACDTGWGLSSWDTRQMFF. The V call is TRDV2, the J call TRDJ3, with TRDD3 matching over 7 bases. V lost 0 bases, J lost 0 bases, and 7 bases stayed unmatched. CDR1 and CDR2 from the germline V gene are GEAIGNYY and EKD. The CDR3 covers 19 residues.

As for this clone: The protein that TCRdb holds for this DNA derives from a much larger clone and differs from the translated DNA at residue 8, which likely indicates a read error; the protein shown here is translated from the DNA. The rearrangement links TRDV1 to TRDJ1; the D is unclear. Per the germline V gene, CDR1 is TSWWSYY and CDR2 is QGS. V shed 1 base and J shed 2 bases, with 17 bases lying between them. The CDR3 is made up of 17 amino acids. As DNA, the CDR3 is TGTGCTCTTGGGGAACCAAAGAGGAAAATCCCAACCGATAAACTCATCTTT. Translation: CALGEPKRKIPTDKLIF.

This clone has just a few counts. This sequence joins TRDV1 and TRDJ1; 7 bases align to TRDD3. Germline trimming cut 0 bases from V and 3 bases from J; bases unmatched to any gene: 7. Germline V gene data show CDR1 as TSWWSYY and CDR2 as QGS. This CDR3 spans 16 amino acids. The CDR3 loop reads CALGELSPGGSDKLIF. The CDR3 DNA follows: TGTGCTCTTGGGGAACTATCCCCCGGGGGATCCGATAAACTCATCTTT.

This clone was found a few times. This specimen includes other DNA sequences encoding the same CDR3. The rearrangement uses TRDV1 and TRDJ1; possibly TRDD3 for D (6 bases). Germline lookup yields CDR1 TSWWSYY and CDR2 QGS. CDR3 length: 18 amino acids. The ends were cut back, 1 base at V and 0 bases at J, with 18 bases in the middle. The CDR3 DNA reads as TGTGCTCTTGGGGAACCGGGTCATTATTGGGGGTACACCGATAAACTCATCTTT. Its translation: CALGEPGHYWGYTDKLIF.

This clone was recorded a few times. The J gene is TRDJ1, the V gene TRDV1; the match to TRDD3 covers 13 bases. The junction had 34 bases not matched to a gene; V was cut back by 0 bases and J by 0 bases. The CDR3 extends over 28 amino acids. Germline lookup yields CDR1 TSWWSYY and CDR2 QGS. CDR3: CALGELFPLPLWGTGGYERDVYTDKLIF. The CDR3 DNA reads TGTGCTCTTGGGGAACTATTCCCTCTTCCTTTGTGGGGTACTGGGGGATACGAACGCGACGTTTACACCGATAAACTCATCTTT.

This clone was seen a handful of times. The chain employs TRDV1 and TRDJ1; 12 bases line up with TRDD3. CDR1 TSWWSYY and CDR2 QGS come from the germline V gene. Losses at the gene ends were 0 bases for V and 1 base for J; bases not matched to a gene: 15. The CDR3 runs to 21 residues. The CDR3, as DNA: TGTGCTCTTGGGGAACTTAGCCGGTGGAGTCTGGGGGATACGGGCACCGATAAACTCATCTTT. It translates to CALGELSRWSLGDTGTDKLIF.

By its share, this clone is medium-sized. The V gene is TRDV1, the J gene TRDJ1; a weak D match, TRDD3 (6 bases). Germline CDR1 TSWWSYY, CDR2 QGS. CDR3 length: 16 amino acids. Trimming removed 5 bases at V and 0 bases at J, with 16 bases between. CDR3: CALGTSGDQNTDKLIF. DNA of the CDR3: TGTGCTCTTGGGACTTCCGGGGATCAGAACACCGATAAACTCATCTTT.